The entry below describes one T cell receptor (beta chain). The germline CDR1 and CDR2 sequences are SGHRS and YFSETQ. The CDR3 totals 15 residues. With 5 bases clipped from V and 2 bases from J, the junction kept 7 bases outside the gene matches. The data were taken from a study of blood T cell repertoires in COVID-19. Data came from immunoSEQ multiplex PCR; TCRdb stores just in-frame clones and leaves some out. This table has tens of thousands of clones, around 82% appearing once. The source material was peripheral blood. The receptor's source is a human donor in a cohort sampled during active COVID-19. The chain couples TRBV5-1 to TRBJ2-1, with 7 nucleotides matching TRBD2. CDR3 sequence: CASRAASGTYNEQFF. CDR3 in DNA: TGCGCCAGCAGAGCCGCTAGCGGAACCTACAATGAGCAGTTCTTC.